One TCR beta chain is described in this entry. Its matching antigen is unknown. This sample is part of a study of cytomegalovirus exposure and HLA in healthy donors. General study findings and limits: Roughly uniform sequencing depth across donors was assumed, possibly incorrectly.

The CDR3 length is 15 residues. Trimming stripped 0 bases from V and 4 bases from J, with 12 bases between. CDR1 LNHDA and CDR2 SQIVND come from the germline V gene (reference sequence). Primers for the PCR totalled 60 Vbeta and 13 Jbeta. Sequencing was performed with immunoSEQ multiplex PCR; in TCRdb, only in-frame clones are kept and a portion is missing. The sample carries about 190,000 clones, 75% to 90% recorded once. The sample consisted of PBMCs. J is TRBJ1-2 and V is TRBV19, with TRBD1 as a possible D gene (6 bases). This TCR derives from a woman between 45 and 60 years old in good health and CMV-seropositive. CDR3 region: CASSIEAGETYGYTF. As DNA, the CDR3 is TGTGCCAGTAGTATAGAAGCAGGGGAGACCTATGGCTACACCTTC.